Reported below is one T cell receptor (beta chain). Antigen: not known. This CDR3 spans 16 amino acids. Germline V lookup: CDR1 LGHDT, CDR2 YNNKEL (reference sequence). Every single donor had a roughly 2.7 ml blood sample drawn. The source of the sample is a study of monozygotic twins with inflammatory bowel disease. Eight cDNA synthesis reactions were run for every sample. For both chains, the TCRalpha and TCRbeta cDNA went through two nested PCRs of about 15 and 9 cycles. Reprocessing the 5' RACE reads, TCRdb reports a single entry for every CDR3 protein and omits DNA. The table lists roughly 150,000 distinct CDR3 sequences. Findings and caveats of the study: It was not supported that a single strong signal or clonotype was associated with IBD.

The J gene is TRBJ1-5, the V gene TRBV3-1. The sample was blood. The receptor was isolated from a human donor with ulcerative colitis or Crohn's disease, or a healthy co-twin of an affected twin (not recorded which). The CDR3 loop reads CASSQGAALMNQPQHF.